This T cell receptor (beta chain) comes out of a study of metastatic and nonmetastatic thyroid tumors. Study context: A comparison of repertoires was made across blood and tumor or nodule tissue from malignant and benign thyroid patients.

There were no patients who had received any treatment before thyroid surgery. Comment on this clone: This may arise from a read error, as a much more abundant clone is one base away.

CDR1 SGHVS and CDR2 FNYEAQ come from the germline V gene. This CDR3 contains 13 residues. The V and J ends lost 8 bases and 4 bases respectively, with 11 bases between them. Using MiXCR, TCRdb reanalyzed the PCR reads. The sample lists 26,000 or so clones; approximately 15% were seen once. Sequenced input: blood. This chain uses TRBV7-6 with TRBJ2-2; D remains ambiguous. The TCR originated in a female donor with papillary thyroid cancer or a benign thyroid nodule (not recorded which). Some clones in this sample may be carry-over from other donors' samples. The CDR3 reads CASLWTATGELFF. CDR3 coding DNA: TGTGCCAGCCTTTGGACGGCCACCGGGGAGCTGTTTTTT.